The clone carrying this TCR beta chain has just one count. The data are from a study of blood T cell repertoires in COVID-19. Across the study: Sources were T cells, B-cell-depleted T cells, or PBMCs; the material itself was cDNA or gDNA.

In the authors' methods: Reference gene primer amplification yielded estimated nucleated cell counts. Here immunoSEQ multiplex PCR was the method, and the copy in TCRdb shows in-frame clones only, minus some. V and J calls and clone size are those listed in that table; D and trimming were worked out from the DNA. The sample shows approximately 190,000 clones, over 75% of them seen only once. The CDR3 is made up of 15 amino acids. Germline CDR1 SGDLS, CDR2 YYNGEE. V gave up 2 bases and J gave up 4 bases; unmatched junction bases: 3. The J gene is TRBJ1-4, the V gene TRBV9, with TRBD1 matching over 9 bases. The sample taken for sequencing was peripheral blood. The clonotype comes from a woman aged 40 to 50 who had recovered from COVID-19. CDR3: CASSVTGGGNEKLFF. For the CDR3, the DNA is TGTGCCAGCAGCGTCACAGGGGGCGGTAATGAAAAACTGTTTTTT.